These 16 T cell receptor beta chains were all obtained from the same sample, sequenced in a study of lymphopenia after photon versus proton radiotherapy. TCRdb keeps only in-frame clones here, not all; method: immunoSEQ multiplex PCR. The sample lists some 70,000 clones; about nine tenths were seen once. The source was peripheral blood, collected from a patient treated with proton-based radiotherapy. The receptors shown here come from a man older than 75 with esophageal cancer.

This clone was seen a handful of times. The chain uses TRBV10-3 and TRBJ2-3; D not certain. There are 11 residues in the CDR3. Germline CDR1 ENHRY, CDR2 SYGVKD. The ends were cut back, 10 bases at V and 6 bases at J, with 11 bases in the middle. The CDR3 coding sequence is TGTGCCACTGCTTACTCCGATACGCAGTATTTT. This translates into CATAYSDTQYF.

This sequence joins TRBV5-4 and TRBJ2-5; D remains ambiguous. Germline V gene lookup returns CDR1 SGHNT and CDR2 YYREEE (reference sequence). Trimming left V 0 bases short and J 3 bases short, with 9 bases between. The CDR3 contains 14 residues. CDR3 sequence reads: CASSLVRQEETQYF. Written as DNA, the CDR3 is TGTGCCAGCAGCTTGGTTCGGCAGGAAGAGACCCAGTACTTC.

This chain joins TRBV30 and TRBJ1-6; TRBD1 might be the D (5 bases). The germline V gene has CDR1 GTSNPN and CDR2 SVGIG (reference sequence). This CDR3 comprises 15 residues. V was pared by 2 bases and J by 9 bases, with 17 bases between. The CDR3 bases are TGTGCCTGGAGTCAGGGCGGGCCCGAAGGTTCACCCCTCCACTTT. Translating it yields CAWSQGGPEGSPLHF.

V usage is TRBV2 and J usage is TRBJ2-2; perhaps TRBD1 as D (6 bases). This CDR3 spans 18 amino acids. Germline V gene sequence: CDR1 SNHLY, CDR2 FYNNEI. Trimming took 4 bases from V and 0 from J, leaving 18 bases between them. CDR3 sequence: CASSGSIRGPANTGELFF. The CDR3 DNA follows: TGTGCCAGCAGTGGATCGATCAGGGGCCCCGCGAACACCGGGGAGCTGTTTTTT.

This clone has more than one count but fewer than ten. The gene calls are TRBV6-5 and TRBJ1-3; 7 bases line up with TRBD1. This CDR3 is built from 16 residues. Germline V gene data show CDR1 as MNHEY and CDR2 as SVGAGI. The J segment lost 3 bases and the V segment lost 4 bases, leaving 9 bases of the junction unmatched. In DNA, the CDR3 is TGTGCCAGCAGTTTATCAGGGGGAGTAGGTGGAAACACCATATATTTT. Translating it yields CASSLSGGVGGNTIYF.

V and J are TRBV20-1 and TRBJ2-7; 7 nucleotides align to TRBD1. Germline trimming cut 5 bases from V and 8 bases from J; bases unmatched to any gene: 6. The CDR3 length is 11 residues. Per the germline V gene, CDR1 is DFQATT and CDR2 is SNEGSKA (reference sequence). CDR3 DNA sequence: TGCAGTGCTCAAACAGGGGAACAGCAGTACTTC. The encoded protein is CSAQTGEQQYF.

This clone was seen just once. The J gene is TRBJ2-7, the V gene TRBV5-6, with a weak D call TRBD2 (5 bases). V dropped 0 bases and J dropped 6 bases, with 7 bases sitting between them. This CDR3 is built from 12 residues. Germline V lookup: CDR1 SGHDT, CDR2 YYEEEE. The CDR3 sequence: CASSLVRGEQYF. The DNA for the CDR3 is TGTGCCAGCAGCTTGGTACGGGGCGAGCAGTACTTC.

The V and J genes are TRBV4-2 and TRBJ2-7, with D maybe TRBD1 (6 bases). This CDR3 is 16 amino acids long. With 0 bases removed from V and 5 bases from J, the gap between germline ends came to 17 bases. CDR1 is LGHNA, CDR2 YNFKEQ, per germline. The DNA of the CDR3 is TGTGCCAGCAGCCAAGACCCCAGGGGCCCTCTGGACGAGCAGTACTTC. It translates to CASSQDPRGPLDEQYF.

The chain has TRBV5-1 and TRBJ2-1; the match to TRBD2 covers 7 bases. The CDR3 has 16 residues. Germline V lookup: CDR1 SGHRS, CDR2 YFSETQ. V lost 4 bases to trimming and J lost 0 bases; unmatched junction nucleotides: 7. CDR3 coding DNA: TGCGCCAGCAGCCTAAGACTAGCAGGCTCCTACAATGAGCAGTTCTTC. Amino acid sequence: CASSLRLAGSYNEQFF.

The genes are TRBV18 and TRBJ1-1, with 9 bases aligning to TRBD1. Per germline, CDR1 KGHSH and CDR2 LQKENI. V lost 3 bases and J lost 6; bases outside the gene matches: 8. The CDR3 loop spans 15 amino acids. CDR3: CASSPGQGRAAEAFF. The CDR3 DNA reads as TGTGCCAGCTCACCGGGACAGGGTCGGGCGGCTGAAGCTTTCTTT.

V usage is TRBV9 and J usage is TRBJ1-2, with D tentatively TRBD1 (5 bases). The V gene's germline CDR1 is SGDLS and CDR2 YYNGEE. With 0 bases removed from V and 11 bases from J, the gap between germline ends came to 23 bases. The CDR3 is made up of 16 amino acids. Here the CDR3 DNA reads TGTGCCAGCAGCGTAGGGTCCGGGACTTATGTAAGTTCGTACACCTTC. Its protein product is CASSVGSGTYVSSYTF.

The CDR3 DNA follows: TGCGCCAGCAGCCCTACCGCGGCTATAAAACACGGGGAGCTGTTTTTT. It yields the protein CASSPTAAIKHGELFF. The chain is built from TRBV5-1 and TRBJ2-2; D not certain. V lost 4 bases and J 7 bases, leaving 20 bases between the germline ends. Germline V lookup: CDR1 SGHRS, CDR2 YFSETQ. This CDR3 spans 16 amino acids.

The J gene is TRBJ2-4, the V gene TRBV9; D gene uncertain. The V end was cut by 0 bases, the J end by 3 bases, with 7 bases between. The germline CDR1 and CDR2 sequences are SGDLS and YYNGEE. The CDR3 contains 14 residues. CDR3 in DNA: TGTGCCAGCAGCGTAGGGGTAGGCAAAAACATTCAGTACTTC. Translation: CASSVGVGKNIQYF.

The chain uses TRBV5-1 and TRBJ1-4; 10 bases are shared with TRBD1. The ends lost 5 bases at V and 3 bases at J; junction bases unmatched: 4. CDR3 length equals 15 residues. CDR1 and CDR2 from the germline V gene are SGHRS and YFSETQ. CDR3 in amino acids: CASSRQGAPNEKLFF. In DNA form, the CDR3 reads TGCGCCAGCAGTCGACAGGGGGCGCCTAATGAAAAACTGTTTTTT.

Only one count was recorded for this clone. This chain uses TRBV5-1 with TRBJ2-5, with 9 bases that match TRBD1. Germline CDR1 SGHRS, CDR2 YFSETQ. The ends lost 5 bases at V and 2 bases at J; junction bases unmatched: 10. The length of the CDR3 is 16 residues. The CDR3 DNA is TGCGCCAGCAGATACGGGACAGGGAGCTATCAAGAGACCCAGTACTTC. Its protein product is CASRYGTGSYQETQYF.

The chain joins TRBV4-3 to TRBJ1-1; TRBD1 agrees at 8 bases. Germline assignment: CDR1 LGHNA and CDR2 YSLEER. V shed 0 bases, J shed 0 bases, and the junction held 3 bases outside the gene matches. The CDR3 spans 16 residues. This CDR3 is CASSQDLGQVNTEAFF. Here the CDR3 DNA reads TGCGCCAGCAGCCAAGACTTGGGACAGGTGAACACTGAAGCTTTCTTT.